These 3 T cell receptor beta chains came from one sample sequenced in a study of Graves' ophthalmopathy and Graves' hyperthyroidism. Transcripts of RNA were the source for amplifying TCR beta CDR3 regions. RT-PCR was first run with HTBI primers, then multiplex PCR in a second round. TCRdb called the multiplex PCR reads again in MiXCR, with one record for every CDR3 protein. Among some 400,000 distinct CDR3 sequences listed, about 16% were seen once. Sequenced material: peripheral blood. These receptors were obtained from a woman aged 18-29 years with Graves' ophthalmopathy.

This clonotype was observed at least ten times. CDR3 sequence reads: CASSVLRGQVPYEQYF. The CDR3 bases are TGTGCCAGCAGTGTTCTCAGGGGACAGGTCCCCTACGAGCAGTACTTC. This chain connects TRBV6-1 to TRBJ2-7; 8 positions match TRBD1. CDR1 is MNHNS and CDR2 is SASEGT in the germline V gene. This CDR3 has 16 residues. The V gene end was trimmed by 4 bases and the J gene end by 2 bases; junction bases not matched to a gene: 10.

V is TRBV29-1 and J is TRBJ1-1; the D gene is possibly TRBD1 (6 bases). Germline assignment: CDR1 SQVTM and CDR2 ANQGSEA. V lost 7 bases and J 7 bases, leaving 19 bases between the germline ends. This CDR3 comprises 13 residues. The CDR3 DNA sequence: TGCAGCGGGCTTGGGGGGCTGGAGGATGAAGCTTTCTTT. It translates to CSGLGGLEDEAFF.

This clonotype showed up many times. This chain links TRBV7-2 with TRBJ1-5; the D gene is possibly TRBD1 (6 bases). Germline-derived CDR1 and CDR2 are SGHTA and FQGNSA. V shed 3 bases and J shed 2 bases, with 11 bases lying between them. This CDR3 has 15 residues. The CDR3 region is CASSFQGLGNQPQHF. In DNA, the CDR3 is TGTGCCAGCAGCTTCCAGGGGTTGGGCAATCAGCCCCAGCATTTT.